These 26 T cell receptor beta chains share one sample of origin, sequenced in a study of T cells in Graves' hyperthyroidism and ophthalmopathy. Amplification of TCR beta CDR3 regions was performed using RNA transcripts as template. HTBI primers were employed in a first-round RT-PCR of the TCR CDR3. TCRdb re-called the multiplex PCR reads with MiXCR, one entry per CDR3 protein. The sample lists about 570,000 distinct CDR3 sequences; about 14% were seen once. Specimen: blood. These receptors were collected from a woman between 40 and 50 years old with Graves' hyperthyroidism.

This clonotype occurred many times. The chain carries TRBV27 and TRBJ2-5; D possibly corresponds to TRBD2 (6 bases). This CDR3 comprises 11 residues. Looked up from germline, CDR1 is MNHEY and CDR2 is SMNVEV (reference sequence). Between the trimmed V and J ends, which lost 6 bases and 5 bases, there was a span of 7 bases. This CDR3 is CASRAGETQYF. The CDR3 DNA is TGTGCCAGCAGGGCGGGGGAGACCCAGTACTTC.

This clonotype was observed at least ten times. The rearrangement links TRBV2 to TRBJ2-2, with D possibly TRBD1 on 6 matching bases. Germline loops: CDR1 SNHLY, CDR2 FYNNEI. The V end was cut by 11 bases, the J end by 3 bases, with 7 bases between. The CDR3 runs 11 residues. For the CDR3, the DNA is TGTGCCTCAGGGGACACCGGGGAGCTGTTTTTT. Residues: CASGDTGELFF.

This clonotype came up a few times. The chain is built from TRBV10-3 and TRBJ2-3, with TRBD2 matching 12 bases. Trimming removed 1 base from V and 2 bases from J; junction bases left unmatched: 4. The germline gives CDR1 ENHRY, CDR2 SYGVKD. This CDR3 spans 17 amino acids. Written as DNA, the CDR3 is TGTGCCATCAGTGAGTGGAGGACTAGCGGGACCACAGATACGCAGTATTTT. Amino acids: CAISEWRTSGTTDTQYF.

This clonotype has a handful of counts. Without the conserved terminal phenylalanine or tryptophan, this CDR3 likely stems from a read error. The J gene is TRBJ2-1, the V gene TRBV12-3 or TRBV12-4, with 9 bases fitting TRBD1. The CDR3 extends over 15 amino acids. The V and J ends lost 5 bases and 1 base, in that order; junction bases with no gene match: 3. CDR3 region: CASSTGTGSYNEQFL. CDR3 coding DNA: TGTGCCAGCAGTACCGGGACAGGGTCCTACAATGAGCAGTTCCTC.

At least ten counts were recorded for this clonotype. V and J are TRBV3-1 and TRBJ1-2, with D possibly matching TRBD1 (5 bases). CDR1 is LGHDT and CDR2 is YNNKEL in the germline V gene (reference sequence). Trimming took 0 bases from V and 4 from J, leaving 15 bases between them. CDR3 size: 16 residues. CDR3 sequence: CASSQDRGKRGYGYTF. In nucleotides, the CDR3 is TGTGCCAGCAGCCAAGATCGGGGGAAGCGAGGCTATGGCTACACCTTC. The full variable domain, completed using reference TRBV3-1 and TRBJ1-2, is DTAVSQTPKYLVTQMGNDKSIKCEQNLGHDTMYWYKQDSKKFLKIMFSYNNKELIINETVPNRFSPKSPDKAHLNLHINSLELGDSAVYFCASSQDRGKRGYGYTFGSGTRLTVV.

The J gene is TRBJ1-2, the V gene TRBV28; D unclear. The CDR3 runs to 12 residues. V lost 2 bases and J lost 7, with 8 bases in between. From germline, CDR1 is MDHEN and CDR2 SYDVKM. The CDR3 spells CASSLEAGGYTF. CDR3 coding DNA: TGTGCCAGCAGTTTAGAGGCAGGTGGCTACACCTTC.

This clonotype was counted ten times or more. V is TRBV5-1 and J is TRBJ1-2; D uncertain. Trimming stripped 1 base from V and 1 base from J, with 11 bases between. This CDR3 is 15 amino acids long. Germline CDR1 is SGHRS and CDR2 is YFSETQ. This CDR3 is CASSLTPTNNYGYTF. CDR3 nucleotides: TGCGCCAGCAGCTTGACACCGACAAATAACTATGGCTACACCTTC.

This clonotype showed up just a few times. The chain has TRBV6-1 and TRBJ2-2; 8 bases are a match to TRBD1. The CDR3 covers 15 residues. Per germline, CDR1 MNHNS and CDR2 SASEGT. V was clipped by 6 bases and J by 2 bases; unmatched bases: 5. The CDR3 DNA sequence: TGTGCCAGCAGGACGGACAGGGTAAACACCGGGGAGCTGTTTTTT. This gives the protein CASRTDRVNTGELFF.

This clonotype was picked up many times. The genes are TRBV28 and TRBJ2-3; 8 bases are shared with TRBD2. Germline V lookup: CDR1 MDHEN, CDR2 SYDVKM. There are 16 residues in the CDR3. Germline trimming cut 1 base from V and 1 base from J; bases unmatched to any gene: 4. As DNA, the CDR3 is TGTGCCAGCAGTTTATTTGCGGGAGGCCGCACAGATACGCAGTATTTT. Its translation: CASSLFAGGRTDTQYF.

Many counts were recorded for this clonotype. J is TRBJ1-3 and V is TRBV12-3 or TRBV12-4; D remains unclear. The V gene lost 7 bases and the J gene lost 4 bases, with 8 bases spanning the gap. The CDR3 sequence is 12 residues long. CDR3 DNA: TGTGCCAGCACCAACCGAGGAAACACCATATATTTT. Translating it yields CASTNRGNTIYF.

This clonotype showed up many times. This chain uses TRBV3-1 with TRBJ2-2, with D unresolved. V lost 3 bases to trimming and J lost 7 bases, with 6 bases between them. Germline-derived CDR1 and CDR2 are LGHDT and YNNKEL (reference sequence). The CDR3 runs 12 residues. Here the CDR3 DNA reads TGTGCCAGCAGCCAGGGCCTCGGGGAGCTGTTTTTT. It encodes CASSQGLGELFF. Filled out from reference TRBV3-1 and TRBJ2-2, the complete variable domain reads DTAVSQTPKYLVTQMGNDKSIKCEQNLGHDTMYWYKQDSKKFLKIMFSYNNKELIINETVPNRFSPKSPDKAHLNLHINSLELGDSAVYFCASSQGLGELFFGEGSRLTVL.

This clonotype was counted ten times or more. This chain connects TRBV27 to TRBJ2-3; 10 bases match TRBD2. Germline V CDR1 and CDR2: MNHEY, SMNVEV (reference sequence). V was pared by 6 bases and J by 6 bases, with 9 bases of the junction left unmatched. The CDR3 loop spans 15 amino acids. CDR3 in DNA: TGTGCCAGCAGCCGTAGCGGGAGGTCGTTCGATACGCAGTATTTT. This gives the protein CASSRSGRSFDTQYF.

The chain has TRBV12-3 or TRBV12-4 and TRBJ1-5; no clear D. V dropped 4 bases and J dropped 2 bases, with 6 bases sitting between them. This CDR3 contains 13 residues. CDR3 sequence reads: CASSWAGNQPQHF. CDR3 sequence (DNA): TGTGCCAGCAGTTGGGCTGGCAATCAGCCCCAGCATTTT.

At least ten counts were recorded for this clonotype. The rearrangement uses TRBV20-1 and TRBJ1-1; 9 nucleotides match TRBD1. CDR3 length: 15 residues. Trimming at V came to 8 bases and at J to 5 bases, leaving 15 bases not matched to a gene. Germline CDR1 is DFQATT and CDR2 is SNEGSKA (reference sequence). CDR3 nucleotide sequence: TGCAGTCGGCAACCGCCGGGACAGGGTTGGACTGAAGCTTTCTTT. It codes for CSRQPPGQGWTEAFF.

This clonotype has more than one count but fewer than ten. V gene TRBV4-2 combines with J gene TRBJ1-1; D call uncertain. The CDR3 is 14 amino acids. V lost 4 bases, J lost 1 base, and 10 bases lay in between. Germline CDR1 is LGHNA and CDR2 is YNFKEQ. The CDR3 DNA follows: TGTGCCAGCAGCCCTATGTCGGAGAACACTGAAGCTTTCTTT. It codes for CASSPMSENTEAFF.

This clonotype was seen many times. The V gene is TRBV6-1, the J gene TRBJ1-2, with D possibly TRBD1 on 5 matching bases. The CDR3 has 16 residues. V lost 0 bases and J lost 5, with 16 bases in between. Germline values: CDR1 MNHNS, CDR2 SASEGT. The CDR3, as DNA: TGTGCCAGCAGTGAAGCGATGGGGGAAGCTCTATATGGCTACACCTTC. Encoded protein: CASSEAMGEALYGYTF.

The rearrangement uses TRBV25-1 and TRBJ1-6; D is ambiguous. The V gene lost 2 bases and the J gene lost 7 bases, with 12 bases spanning the gap. This CDR3 comprises 15 residues. In germline, CDR1 is MGHDK, CDR2 SYGVNS. The CDR3 DNA reads as TGTGCCAGCAGTGAAGGCGGGTGGGAAAATTCACCCCTCCACTTT. It is translated as CASSEGGWENSPLHF.

V is TRBV6-1 and J is TRBJ1-6, with 7 positions matching TRBD1. This CDR3 has 16 residues. Germline CDR1 is MNHNS and CDR2 is SASEGT. Trimming at V came to 3 bases and at J to 6 bases, leaving 8 bases not matched to a gene. Here the CDR3 reads CASSDSGQAFNSPLHF. For the CDR3, the DNA is TGTGCCAGCAGTGACTCTGGACAGGCTTTTAATTCACCCCTCCACTTT.

This clonotype was observed many times. The chain employs TRBV30 and TRBJ1-1, with unresolved D. This CDR3 is built from 11 residues. Trimming cost V 5 bases and J 2 bases, with 6 bases left between them. Germline-derived CDR1 and CDR2 are GTSNPN and SVGIG (reference sequence). CDR3 in DNA: TGTGCCTGGCTCAGTAACACTGAAGCTTTCTTT. Translating it yields CAWLSNTEAFF.

The chain joins TRBV7-8 to TRBJ2-3; 10 nucleotides align to TRBD1. The CDR3 runs to 16 residues. Trimming took 1 base from V and 3 from J; bases not matched to a gene: 4. Germline-derived CDR1 and CDR2 are SGHVS and FQNEAQ. The CDR3 protein is CASSLEGQGPTDTQYF. CDR3 DNA: TGTGCCAGCAGCTTAGAGGGACAGGGGCCGACAGATACGCAGTATTTT.

This clonotype was picked up many times. The CDR3: CASSFDSPLPRRQGINQPQHF. The CDR3, as DNA: TGTGCCAGCAGTTTCGATTCCCCTCTACCTCGACGACAGGGGATAAATCAGCCCCAGCATTTT. The chain recombines TRBV28 with TRBJ1-5; 8 bases map to TRBD1. V gave up 3 bases and J gave up 4 bases; unmatched junction bases: 23. The germline CDR1 and CDR2 sequences are MDHEN and SYDVKM. This CDR3 is built from 21 residues.

This clonotype was counted a few times. The chain recombines TRBV5-1 with TRBJ2-2, with TRBD2 identical over 9 bases. This CDR3 spans 14 amino acids. The germline V gene has CDR1 SGHRS and CDR2 YFSETQ. V dropped 2 bases and J dropped 6; count of bases not matched to a gene: 2. The CDR3 here is CASSLIAGAGELFF. CDR3 DNA: TGCGCCAGCAGCTTAATAGCGGGGGCCGGGGAGCTGTTTTTT.

This clonotype was detected ten times or more. The gene calls are TRBV5-1 and TRBJ2-7; the D is unclear. This CDR3 comprises 13 residues. Per the germline V gene, CDR1 is SGHRS and CDR2 is YFSETQ. Trimming took 0 bases from V and 3 from J, leaving 7 bases between them. This chain's CDR3 is CASSLEGSYEQYF. Here the CDR3 DNA reads TGCGCCAGCAGCTTGGAGGGTAGCTACGAGCAGTACTTC.

The V and J genes are TRBV28 and TRBJ1-5; unclear D gene. Germline V lookup: CDR1 MDHEN, CDR2 SYDVKM. V dropped 3 bases and J dropped 0 bases, with 12 bases sitting between them. The length of the CDR3 is 16 residues. CDR3 in amino acids: CASSLSPVNSNQPQHF. In DNA form, the CDR3 reads TGTGCCAGCAGTTTGTCGCCGGTTAATAGCAATCAGCCCCAGCATTTT. Based on the CDR3 plus reference TRBV28 and TRBJ1-5, the full variable domain is DVKVTQSSRYLVKRTGEKVFLECVQDMDHENMFWYRQDPGLGLRLIYFSYDVKMKEKGDIPEGYSVSREKKERFSLILESASTNQTSMYLCASSLSPVNSNQPQHFGDGTRLSIL.

This clonotype was detected many times. This chain connects TRBV6-1 to TRBJ1-1; no clear D gene. The CDR3 has 13 residues. Deletions cut 6 bases from V and 4 bases from J, with 12 bases between. Germline assignment: CDR1 MNHNS and CDR2 SASEGT. The CDR3 coding sequence is TGTGCCAGCAGGAAAGAGGTGGCCACTGAAGCTTTCTTT. Protein sequence: CASRKEVATEAFF.

Regarding this clonotype: The junction differs from germline at one of its ends, possibly a read error. The V gene is TRBV7-2, the J gene TRBJ1-4, with D uncertain. CDR1 SGHTA and CDR2 FQGNSA come from the germline V gene. The CDR3 is made up of 13 amino acids. Here the CDR3 DNA reads TGTGCCAGCAGCTTAGGGACTAATGAAAGACTGTTTTTT. As protein: CASSLGTNERLFF.